These T cell receptor beta chains were read from a single sample in a study of identical twins. TCRdb re-called the 5' RACE reads through MiXCR, storing one row per CDR3 protein. The table has about 550,000 distinct CDR3 sequences, approximately 20% seen once. This sample also appeared in a second study, on yellow fever vaccine responses in identical twins.

Sequencing was performed on CD4+ T cells sorted from blood. These receptors all come from a woman under 30 in good health. Both conserved end residues are part of each CDR3. The order of the fields is D gene, V gene, J gene, clone size, CDR3 protein, CDR3 DNA. A D gene is named only where the DNA matches it firmly. Clone size is shown for a subset of rows, as once, few, many or a class of expanded clone.

>TRBD1|TRBV5-5|TRBJ2-7|.
CASSLGTGSPRVGEQYF
TGTGCCAGCAGCTTGGGGACAGGGAGCCCTCGCGTGGGGGAGCAGTACTTC
>TRBD1|TRBV10-1|TRBJ2-7|.
CASSESQGAYEQYF
TGCGCCAGCAGTGAGTCGCAGGGGGCATACGAGCAGTACTTC
>.|TRBV4-2|TRBJ2-5|.
CASSQDLGNRRETQYF
TGTGCCAGCAGCCAAGATCTGGGGAACCGCCGAGAGACCCAGTACTTC
>.|TRBV7-8|TRBJ2-3|few
CASSRTGAQFTDTQYF
TGTGCCAGCAGCCGAACGGGGGCCCAATTCACAGATACGCAGTATTTT
>.|TRBV10-3|TRBJ2-7|.
CATVEAGYEQYF
TGTGCCACGGTGGAGGCGGGCTACGAGCAGTACTTC
>.|TRBV6-2/TRBV6-3|TRBJ2-7|few
CASSLNRAELGYEQYF
TGTGCCAGCAGCTTGAACAGGGCAGAGTTAGGCTACGAGCAGTACTTC
>TRBD1|TRBV7-7|TRBJ2-3|few
CASSPQQGSTDTQYF
TGTGCCAGCAGCCCCCAACAGGGGAGCACAGATACGCAGTATTTT
>.|TRBV18|TRBJ1-5|.
CASSLQGGAYSNQPQHF
TGTGCCAGCTCCCTCCAAGGAGGGGCGTATAGCAATCAGCCCCAGCATTTT
>.|TRBV10-2|TRBJ1-2|.
CASRTGTAYGYTF
TGCGCCAGCAGGACCGGGACCGCCTATGGCTACACCTTC
>.|TRBV14|TRBJ1-4|.
CASSQVGDVYNEKLFF
TGTGCCAGCAGCCAAGTGGGGGACGTTTACAATGAAAAACTGTTTTTT
>.|TRBV18|TRBJ2-6|.
CASSPGQSGANVLTF
TGTGCCAGCTCACCAGGCCAGTCTGGGGCCAACGTCCTGACTTTC
>.|TRBV27|TRBJ1-4|.
CASRASMGSKLFF
TGTGCCAGCAGGGCTTCTATGGGGTCAAAACTGTTTTTT
>.|TRBV14|TRBJ2-1|.
CASSQGGRGNEQFF
TGTGCCAGCAGCCAAGGGGGGCGCGGCAATGAGCAGTTCTTC
>TRBD1|TRBV20-1|TRBJ1-5|few
CSARTGTGNNQPQHF
TGCAGTGCTAGGACCGGGACAGGGAACAATCAGCCCCAGCATTTT
>.|TRBV12-3/TRBV12-4|TRBJ1-6|few
CASSLSGVVRSPLHF
TGTGCCAGCAGTTTGTCTGGGGTGGTCCGATCACCCCTCCACTTT
>TRBD2|TRBV20-1|TRBJ2-2|.
CSAQGAGEYRELFF
TGCAGTGCCCAAGGCGCGGGAGAGTATCGGGAGCTGTTTTTT
>.|TRBV6-1|TRBJ2-2|few
CASSSRAGSTGELFF
TGTGCCAGCAGTAGCCGTGCGGGTTCCACCGGGGAGCTGTTTTTT
>.|TRBV10-3|TRBJ2-2|.
CAITNTGSTGELFF
TGTGCCATCACCAATACGGGGAGCACCGGGGAGCTGTTTTTT
>TRBD2|TRBV4-2|TRBJ2-1|few
CASSQVSAGGSSSYNEQFF
TGTGCCAGCAGCCAAGTGTCAGCGGGGGGATCGAGCTCCTACAATGAGCAGTTCTTC
>.|TRBV11-1|TRBJ1-4|.
CASSPGTPPMVANEKLFF
TGTGCCAGCAGCCCGGGGACCCCCCCGATGGTAGCTAATGAAAAACTGTTTTTT
>TRBD1|TRBV7-3|TRBJ2-7|.
CASSLLLEDRGQGTYEQYF
TGTGCCAGCAGCTTATTGCTTGAGGATCGGGGACAGGGAACCTACGAGCAGTACTTC
>.|TRBV7-7|TRBJ2-3|few
CASSLGSVSTDTQYF
TGTGCCAGCAGCTTAGGTTCGGTTAGCACAGATACGCAGTATTTT
>.|TRBV5-1|TRBJ2-1|.
CASSLLASYNEQFF
TGCGCCAGCAGCCTTCTTGCCTCCTACAATGAGCAGTTCTTC
>.|TRBV10-3|TRBJ1-1|.
CATEKTENTEAFF
TGTGCCACCGAGAAGACAGAGAACACTGAAGCTTTCTTT
>.|TRBV3-1|TRBJ2-1|.
CASSPRTGRTFLGSYNEQFF
TGTGCCAGCAGCCCCCGGACCGGACGGACGTTCTTGGGATCCTACAATGAGCAGTTCTTC
>.|TRBV7-9|TRBJ1-1|.
CASSLGTGAMNTEAFF
TGTGCCAGCAGCTTAGGAACCGGGGCCATGAACACTGAAGCTTTCTTT
>.|TRBV7-9|TRBJ2-7|.
CASSLTVSHEQYF
TGTGCCAGCAGCTTAACAGTAAGCCACGAGCAGTACTTC
>TRBD1|TRBV4-1|TRBJ1-4|few
CASRQTGVNEKLFF
TGCGCCAGCAGACAAACAGGGGTAAATGAAAAACTGTTTTTT
>.|TRBV12-3/TRBV12-4|TRBJ2-3|few
CASSRVAATDTQYF
TGTGCCAGCAGTCGGGTGGCGGCCACAGATACGCAGTATTTT
>TRBD2|TRBV4-2|TRBJ2-2|few
CASSQGRAGGTGELFF
TGTGCCAGCAGCCAGGGCCGGGCGGGGGGCACCGGGGAGCTGTTTTTT
>.|TRBV10-3|TRBJ1-1|.
CAGADQMGTEAFF
TGTGCCGGAGCAGACCAAATGGGAACTGAAGCTTTCTTT
>.|TRBV6-5|TRBJ2-5|.
CASSYGAGWAETQYF
TGTGCCAGCAGTTACGGTGCGGGGTGGGCGGAGACCCAGTACTTC
>TRBD2|TRBV15|TRBJ2-1|few
CATSLGTSGSFYNEQFF
TGTGCCACCAGCTTGGGGACTAGCGGGAGTTTCTACAATGAGCAGTTCTTC
>TRBD2|TRBV20-1|TRBJ2-5|.
CSARGTSGQETQYF
TGCAGTGCTCGCGGGACTAGCGGACAAGAGACCCAGTACTTC
>.|TRBV5-1|TRBJ2-2|many
CASSLAPTGELFF
TGCGCCAGCAGCTTGGCCCCGACCGGGGAGCTGTTTTTT
>TRBD2|TRBV20-1|TRBJ2-1|few
CSARARIAGSYNEQFF
TGCAGTGCTAGGGCCCGGATAGCGGGATCTTACAATGAGCAGTTCTTC
>TRBD2|TRBV20-1|TRBJ2-1|many
CSVVPTSGLYEQFF
TGCAGTGTCGTTCCTACTAGCGGGCTTTATGAGCAGTTCTTC
>TRBD2|TRBV9|TRBJ2-2|few
CASSPTTSGNTGELFF
TGTGCCAGCAGCCCCACGACTAGCGGGAACACCGGGGAGCTGTTTTTT
>.|TRBV28|TRBJ1-5|few
CASRGNQPQHF
TGTGCCAGTCGTGGCAATCAGCCCCAGCATTTT
>.|TRBV19|TRBJ2-1|few
CASSIDSTSSYNEQFF
TGTGCCAGTAGTATCGACTCAACTAGCTCCTACAATGAGCAGTTCTTC
>TRBD1|TRBV7-9|TRBJ1-1|few
CASSLQGTYTEAFF
TGTGCCAGCAGTCTACAGGGGACTTACACTGAAGCTTTCTTT
>.|TRBV29-1|TRBJ1-5|few
CSVGETENQPQHF
TGCAGCGTCGGAGAGACAGAGAATCAGCCCCAGCATTTT
>.|TRBV6-1|TRBJ2-2|few
CATTFLDFLNTGELFF
TGTGCCACCACCTTTTTGGACTTTCTGAACACCGGGGAGCTGTTTTTT
>TRBD1|TRBV5-1|TRBJ2-1|.
CASRGQPYNEQFF
TGCGCCAGCAGGGGACAGCCCTACAATGAGCAGTTCTTC
>TRBD1|TRBV2|TRBJ1-3|.
CASSEGLGGFSGNTIYF
TGTGCCAGCAGTGAGGGGTTAGGGGGCTTCTCTGGAAACACCATATATTTT
>.|TRBV12-3/TRBV12-4|TRBJ2-3|few
CASSWLAPSTDTQYF
TGTGCCAGCAGTTGGCTAGCCCCGAGCACAGATACGCAGTATTTT
>.|TRBV6-1|TRBJ2-2|.
CASSELRGSNTGELFF
TGTGCCAGCAGTGAATTGAGGGGCTCGAACACCGGGGAGCTGTTTTTT
>.|TRBV5-1|TRBJ2-5|.
CASAAGAGINWGETQYF
TGCGCCAGCGCGGCAGGGGCGGGAATCAACTGGGGAGAGACCCAGTACTTC
>TRBD2|TRBV10-3|TRBJ2-1|few
CAIGWTSGAYNEQFF
TGTGCCATCGGATGGACTAGCGGAGCCTACAATGAGCAGTTCTTC